This TCR beta chain was captured in a study of regulatory T cells in long-lasting Graves disease. Study results and limitations: Shared public clonotypes totalled around 2,900 in persistent patients, compared with about 970 in new patients. Possibly, too few samples lowered accuracy.

This clonotype has more than one count but fewer than ten. Its specificity is not known. Sample time point: newly diagnosed GD, antithyroid drugs for less than 3 months. The TCR library was made from RNA that had been extracted from PBMCs in TRIzol. The CDR3 has 16 amino acids. Trimming cost V 0 bases and J 10 bases; bases outside gene matches: 13. CDR1 is LGHNA and CDR2 is YSLEER in the germline V gene. With iRepertoire HTBI primers and Arm-PCR of CDR3 regions, TCR beta libraries were built. TCRdb re-derived calls from the multiplex PCR reads in MiXCR, one entry per CDR3 protein. The table lists a few hundred thousand distinct CDR3 sequences, roughly 17% of them singletons, with under 30% in the top ten. These data also featured in a second study, about T cells in Graves' hyperthyroidism and ophthalmopathy. From that study: Pregnant or lactating patients were excluded, as were those with uncontrolled infection or other autoimmune disease. With the HTBI primer set, the TCR CDR3 went through a first round of RT-PCR.

The rearrangement uses TRBV4-3 and TRBJ2-3, with 7 bases identical to TRBD1. The source is a woman in her late teens or twenties with Graves disease. Sequencing used peripheral blood mononuclear cells (PBMCs), obtained at new diagnosis, from a patient treated with antithyroid drugs. This CDR3 reads CASSQDWGQRRTPQYF. CDR3 coding DNA: TGCGCCAGCAGCCAAGATTGGGGACAGAGGAGGACCCCGCAGTATTTT.